The 4 T cell receptor beta chains below come from one sample, sequenced in a study of glioma-infiltrating T cells (dated by TCRdb to the mid-2010s). The sequencer was an Illumina MiSeq. TCR alpha and beta CDR3 regions were amplified with the iRepertoire nested amplicon-rescue multiplex PCR (arm-PCR) platform from RNA. The public reads were reprocessed in TCRdb via fastp at Q25 and MiXCR, keeping in-frame beta chains. Identical CDR3 protein sequences are pooled into one entry, listed with their most common genes and DNA. This sample is represented by 9,500 to 15,000 distinct CDR3 sequences; approximately 26% of them were singletons. The ten most abundant clones make up about 41% of the sample. Sequenced material: glioma tissue, nonneoplastic brain tissue, or PBMCs (not recorded which). These receptor sequences come from a human donor with low-grade glioma or glioblastoma, undergoing nonglioma brain surgery, or in good health (not recorded which).

On this clonotype: Since a much larger clone is just one base distant, this may be a read error. This chain connects TRBV20-1 to TRBJ2-1; maybe TRBD2 (7 bases). Trimming stripped 5 bases from V and 6 bases from J, with 14 bases between. The CDR3 is 13 amino acids. Germline CDR1 DFQATT, CDR2 SNEGSKA (reference sequence). CDR3 nucleotides: TGCAGTGCTCAGTGGGGGGGCATCAATGAGCAGTTCTTC. Translation gives CSAQWGGINEQFF.

Comment on this clonotype: This may be a read error, as it is one base from a much larger clone. The genes are TRBV28 and TRBJ2-3; tentative D call: TRBD1 (6 bases). Germline V gene data show CDR1 as MDHEN and CDR2 as SYDVKM. Trimming cost V 8 bases and J 3 bases, with 21 bases left between them. This CDR3 is 16 amino acids long. CDR3 bases: TGTGCCAGCGGTTCGCCCGTCCCCAGGGGTACAGATACGCAGTATTTT. It is translated as CASGSPVPRGTDTQYF.

This chain joins TRBV19 and TRBJ1-5; no firm D call. The germline V gene has CDR1 LNHDA and CDR2 SQIVND (reference sequence). The V gene lost 3 bases and the J gene lost 0 bases, with 12 bases spanning the gap. This CDR3 is built from 16 residues. In DNA form, the CDR3 reads TGTGCCAGTAGTATTGAAGGGCAGCATAGCAATCAGCCCCAGCATTTT. Its translation is CASSIEGQHSNQPQHF.

The genes are TRBV5-1 and TRBJ1-6; D gene uncertain. In germline, CDR1 is SGHRS, CDR2 YFSETQ. Trimming pared 0 bases from V and 5 bases from J, leaving 6 bases between. This CDR3 region has 14 residues. This CDR3 reads CASSLDSDNSPLHF. In nucleotides, the CDR3 is TGCGCCAGCAGCTTGGACAGTGATAATTCACCCCTCCACTTT.